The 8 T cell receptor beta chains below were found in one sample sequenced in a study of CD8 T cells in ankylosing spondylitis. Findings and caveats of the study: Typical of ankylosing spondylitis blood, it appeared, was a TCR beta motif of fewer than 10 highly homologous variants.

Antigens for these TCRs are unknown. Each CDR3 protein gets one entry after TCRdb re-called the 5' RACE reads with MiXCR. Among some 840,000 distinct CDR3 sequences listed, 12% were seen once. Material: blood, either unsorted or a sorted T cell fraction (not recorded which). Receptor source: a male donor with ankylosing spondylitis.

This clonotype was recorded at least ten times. CDR3 in amino acids: CSASNPRRNNEQFF. Written as DNA, the CDR3 is TGCAGTGCTTCAAACCCCCGGCGTAACAATGAGCAGTTCTTC. The rearrangement uses TRBV20-1 and TRBJ2-1, with no clear D. V dropped 5 bases and J dropped 5 bases, with 16 bases sitting between them. CDR1 and CDR2 from the germline V gene are DFQATT and SNEGSKA (reference sequence). The CDR3 consists of 14 residues.

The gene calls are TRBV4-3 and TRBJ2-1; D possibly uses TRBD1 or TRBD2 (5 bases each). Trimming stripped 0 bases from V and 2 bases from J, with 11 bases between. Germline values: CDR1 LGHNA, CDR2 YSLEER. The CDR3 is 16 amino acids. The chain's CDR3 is CASSQDPLGAYNEQFF. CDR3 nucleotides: TGCGCCAGCAGCCAAGATCCACTAGGGGCCTACAATGAGCAGTTCTTC.

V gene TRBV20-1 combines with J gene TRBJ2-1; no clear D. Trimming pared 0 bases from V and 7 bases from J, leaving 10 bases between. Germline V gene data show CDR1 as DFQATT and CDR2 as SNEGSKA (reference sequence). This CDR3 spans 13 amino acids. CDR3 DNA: TGCAGTGCTAGAGACTTTCCCCATAATGAGCAGTTCTTC. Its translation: CSARDFPHNEQFF.

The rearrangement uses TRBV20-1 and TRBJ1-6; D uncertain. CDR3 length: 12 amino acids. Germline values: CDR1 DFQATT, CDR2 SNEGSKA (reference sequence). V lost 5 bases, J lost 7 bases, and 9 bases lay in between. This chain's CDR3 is CSAQGGNSPLHF. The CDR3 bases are TGCAGTGCTCAAGGAGGCAATTCACCCCTCCACTTT.

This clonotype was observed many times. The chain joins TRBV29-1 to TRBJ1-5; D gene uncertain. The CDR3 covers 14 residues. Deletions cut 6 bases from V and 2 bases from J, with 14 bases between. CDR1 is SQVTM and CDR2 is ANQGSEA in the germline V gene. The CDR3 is CSVSTGVGNQPQHF. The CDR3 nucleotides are TGCAGCGTGTCCACCGGGGTGGGCAATCAGCCCCAGCATTTT.

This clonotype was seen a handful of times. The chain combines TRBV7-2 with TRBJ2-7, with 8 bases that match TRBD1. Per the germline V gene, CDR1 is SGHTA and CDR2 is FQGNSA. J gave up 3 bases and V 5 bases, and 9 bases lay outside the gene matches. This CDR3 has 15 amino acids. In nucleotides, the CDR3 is TGTGCCAGCAGCCCTACAGGGGGAGCCCTCTACGAGCAGTACTTC. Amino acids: CASSPTGGALYEQYF. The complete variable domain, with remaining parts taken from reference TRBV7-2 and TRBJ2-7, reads GAGVSQSPSNKVTEKGKDVELRCDPISGHTALYWYRQSLGQGLEFLIYFQGNSAPDKSGLPSDRFSAERTGGSVSTLTIQRTQQEDSAVYLCASSPTGGALYEQYFGPGTRLTVT.

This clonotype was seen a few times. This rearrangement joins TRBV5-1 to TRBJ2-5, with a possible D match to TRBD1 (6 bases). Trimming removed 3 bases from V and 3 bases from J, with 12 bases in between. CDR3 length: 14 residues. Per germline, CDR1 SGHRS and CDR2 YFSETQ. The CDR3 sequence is CASSSQGSEETQYF. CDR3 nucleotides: TGCGCCAGCAGCTCACAGGGTTCGGAAGAGACCCAGTACTTC. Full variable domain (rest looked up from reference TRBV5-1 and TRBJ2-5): KAGVTQTPRYLIKTRGQQVTLSCSPISGHRSVSWYQQTPGQGLQFLFEYFSETQRNKGNFPGRFSGRQFSNSRSEMNVSTLELGDSALYLCASSSQGSEETQYFGPGTRLLVL.

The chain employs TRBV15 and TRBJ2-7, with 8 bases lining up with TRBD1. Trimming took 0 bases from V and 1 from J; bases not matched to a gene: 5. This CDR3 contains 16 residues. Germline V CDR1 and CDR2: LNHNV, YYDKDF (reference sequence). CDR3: CATSRDRGQASYEQYF. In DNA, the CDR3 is TGTGCCACCAGCAGAGATCGGGGACAGGCGTCCTACGAGCAGTACTTC. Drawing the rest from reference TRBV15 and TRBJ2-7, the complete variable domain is DAMVIQNPRYQVTQFGKPVTLSCSQTLNHNVMYWYQQKSSQAPKLLFHYYDKDFNNEADTPDNFQSRRPNTSFCFLDIRSPGLGDTAMYLCATSRDRGQASYEQYFGPGTRLTVT.